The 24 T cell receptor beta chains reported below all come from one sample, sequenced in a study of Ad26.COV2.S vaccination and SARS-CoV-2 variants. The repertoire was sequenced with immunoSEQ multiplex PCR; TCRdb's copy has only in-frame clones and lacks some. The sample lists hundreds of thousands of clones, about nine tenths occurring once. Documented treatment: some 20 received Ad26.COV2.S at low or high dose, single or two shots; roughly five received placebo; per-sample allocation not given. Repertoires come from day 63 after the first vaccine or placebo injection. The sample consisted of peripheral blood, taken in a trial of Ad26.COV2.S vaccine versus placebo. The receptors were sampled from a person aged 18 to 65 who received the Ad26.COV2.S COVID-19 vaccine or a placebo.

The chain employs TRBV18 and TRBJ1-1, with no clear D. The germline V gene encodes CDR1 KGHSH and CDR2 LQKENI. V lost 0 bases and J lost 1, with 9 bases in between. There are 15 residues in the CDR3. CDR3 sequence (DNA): TGTGCCAGCTCACCACCGTCCGGATCGAACACTGAAGCTTTCTTT. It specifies CASSPPSGSNTEAFF.

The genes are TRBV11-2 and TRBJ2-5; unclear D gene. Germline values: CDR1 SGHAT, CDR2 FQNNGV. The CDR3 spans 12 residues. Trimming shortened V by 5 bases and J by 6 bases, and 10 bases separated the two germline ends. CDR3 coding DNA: TGTGCCAGCAGCACGACTGAGAAGACCCAGTACTTC. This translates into CASSTTEKTQYF.

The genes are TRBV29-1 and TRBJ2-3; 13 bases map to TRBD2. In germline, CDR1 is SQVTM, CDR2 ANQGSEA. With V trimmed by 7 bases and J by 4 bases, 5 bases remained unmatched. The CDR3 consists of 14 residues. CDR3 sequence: CSATSGGRADTQYF. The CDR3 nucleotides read TGCAGCGCGACTAGCGGGGGGCGGGCAGATACGCAGTATTTT.

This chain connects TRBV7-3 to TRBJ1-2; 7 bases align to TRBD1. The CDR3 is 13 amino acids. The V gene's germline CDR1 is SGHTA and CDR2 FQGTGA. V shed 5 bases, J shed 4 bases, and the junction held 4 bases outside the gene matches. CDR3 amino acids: CASSMGTVYGYTF. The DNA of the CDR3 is TGTGCCAGCAGCATGGGGACAGTCTATGGCTACACCTTC.

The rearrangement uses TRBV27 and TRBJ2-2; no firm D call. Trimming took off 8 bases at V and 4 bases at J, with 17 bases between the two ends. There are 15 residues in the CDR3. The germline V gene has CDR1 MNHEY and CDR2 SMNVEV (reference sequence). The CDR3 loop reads CASQREVMGTGELFF. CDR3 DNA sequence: TGTGCCAGCCAACGCGAAGTAATGGGCACCGGGGAGCTGTTTTTT.

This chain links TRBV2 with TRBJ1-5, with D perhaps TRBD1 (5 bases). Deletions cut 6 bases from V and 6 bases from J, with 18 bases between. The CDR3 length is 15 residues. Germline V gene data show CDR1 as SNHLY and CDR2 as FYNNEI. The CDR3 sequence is CASRERGGLFQPQHF. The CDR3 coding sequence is TGTGCCAGCAGGGAGAGGGGTGGCTTGTTTCAGCCCCAGCATTTT.

The CDR3 protein is CASTLGRQETQYF. CDR3 coding DNA: TGTGCCAGCACCCTTGGGCGTCAAGAGACCCAGTACTTC. The chain couples TRBV12-3 or TRBV12-4 to TRBJ2-5, with D unclear. Trimming removed 7 bases from V and 2 bases from J, with 11 bases in between. This CDR3 contains 13 residues.

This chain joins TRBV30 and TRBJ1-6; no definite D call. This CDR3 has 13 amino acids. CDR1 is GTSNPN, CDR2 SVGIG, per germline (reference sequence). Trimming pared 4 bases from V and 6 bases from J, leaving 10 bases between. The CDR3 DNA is TGTGCCTGGACAAGTTATTCTAATTCACCCCTCCACTTT. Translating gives CAWTSYSNSPLHF.

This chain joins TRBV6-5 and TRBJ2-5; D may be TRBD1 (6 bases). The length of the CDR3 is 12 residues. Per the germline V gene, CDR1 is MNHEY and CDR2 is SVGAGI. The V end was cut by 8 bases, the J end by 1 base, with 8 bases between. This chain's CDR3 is CASQGSQETQYF. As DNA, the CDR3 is TGTGCCAGCCAGGGGTCCCAAGAGACCCAGTACTTC.

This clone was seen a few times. Here the CDR3 reads CASSRWVGTSGKETQYF. In DNA, the CDR3 is TGTGCCAGCAGCCGATGGGTTGGGACTAGCGGAAAAGAGACCCAGTACTTC. This chain uses TRBV3-1 (or the pseudogene TRBV3-2) with TRBJ2-5; 11 bases fit TRBD2. In germline, CDR1 is LGHDT, CDR2 YNNKEL (reference sequence). V shed 4 bases and J 3 bases; nucleotides not matched to a gene: 10. The CDR3 consists of 17 residues.

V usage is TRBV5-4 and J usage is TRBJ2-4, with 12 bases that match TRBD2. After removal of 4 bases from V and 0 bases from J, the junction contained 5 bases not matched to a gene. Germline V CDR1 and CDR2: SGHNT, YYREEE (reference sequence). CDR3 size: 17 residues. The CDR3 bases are TGTGCCAGCAGCGAGACTAGCGGGGGACTAGCCAAAAACATTCAGTACTTC. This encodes CASSETSGGLAKNIQYF.

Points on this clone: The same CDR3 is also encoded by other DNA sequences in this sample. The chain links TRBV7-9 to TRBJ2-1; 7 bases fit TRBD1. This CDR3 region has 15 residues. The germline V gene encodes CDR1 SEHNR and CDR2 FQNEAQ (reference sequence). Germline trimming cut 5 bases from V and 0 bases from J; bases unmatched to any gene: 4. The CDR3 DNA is TGTGCCAGCAGCCCACAGGGGAGCTCCTACAATGAGCAGTTCTTC. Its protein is CASSPQGSSYNEQFF.

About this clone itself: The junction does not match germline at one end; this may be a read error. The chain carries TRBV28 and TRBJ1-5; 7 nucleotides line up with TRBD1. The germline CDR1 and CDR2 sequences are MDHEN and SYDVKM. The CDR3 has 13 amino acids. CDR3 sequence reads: CASNLQGRQPQHF. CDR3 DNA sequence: TGTGCCAGCAATTTACAGGGGAGGCAGCCCCAGCATTTT.

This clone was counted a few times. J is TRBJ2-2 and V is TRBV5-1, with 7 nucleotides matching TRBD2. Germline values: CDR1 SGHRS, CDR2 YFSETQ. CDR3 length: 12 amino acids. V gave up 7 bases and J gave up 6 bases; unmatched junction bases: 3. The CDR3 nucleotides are TGCGCCAGCGGCCGGGGGGCCGGGGAGCTGTTTTTT. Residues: CASGRGAGELFF.

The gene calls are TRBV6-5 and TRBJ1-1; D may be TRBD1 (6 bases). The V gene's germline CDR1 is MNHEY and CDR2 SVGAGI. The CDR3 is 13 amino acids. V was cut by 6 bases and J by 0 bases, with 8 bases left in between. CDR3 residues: CASRAGVNTEAFF. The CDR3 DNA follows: TGTGCCAGCAGGGCAGGGGTGAACACTGAAGCTTTCTTT.

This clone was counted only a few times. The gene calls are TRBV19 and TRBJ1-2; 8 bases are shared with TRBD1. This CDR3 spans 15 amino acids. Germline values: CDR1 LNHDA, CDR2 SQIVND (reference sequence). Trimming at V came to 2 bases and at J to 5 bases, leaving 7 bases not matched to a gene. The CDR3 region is CASSISGQGGYGYTF. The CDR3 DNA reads TGTGCCAGTAGTATAAGCGGACAGGGTGGGTATGGCTACACCTTC.

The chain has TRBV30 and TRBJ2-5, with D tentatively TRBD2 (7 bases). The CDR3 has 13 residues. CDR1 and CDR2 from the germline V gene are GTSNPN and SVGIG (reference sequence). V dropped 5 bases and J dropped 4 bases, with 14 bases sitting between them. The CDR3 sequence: CAWSHGGRETQYF. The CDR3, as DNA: TGTGCCTGGTCGCACGGGGGGCGAGAGACCCAGTACTTC.

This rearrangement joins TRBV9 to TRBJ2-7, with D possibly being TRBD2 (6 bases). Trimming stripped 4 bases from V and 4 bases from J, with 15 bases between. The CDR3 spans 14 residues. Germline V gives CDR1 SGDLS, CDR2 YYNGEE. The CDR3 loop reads CASSLDNRGYEQYF. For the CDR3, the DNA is TGTGCCAGCAGCCTGGACAACCGGGGGTACGAGCAGTACTTC.

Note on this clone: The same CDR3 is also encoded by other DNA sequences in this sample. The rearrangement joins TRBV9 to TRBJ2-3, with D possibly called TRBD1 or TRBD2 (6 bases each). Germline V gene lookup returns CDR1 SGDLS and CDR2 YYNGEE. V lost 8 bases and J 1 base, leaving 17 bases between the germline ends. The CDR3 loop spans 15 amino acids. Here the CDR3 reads CASSVGGGGTDTQYF. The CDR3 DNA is TGTGCCAGTTCCGTGGGGGGCGGGGGCACAGATACGCAGTATTTT.

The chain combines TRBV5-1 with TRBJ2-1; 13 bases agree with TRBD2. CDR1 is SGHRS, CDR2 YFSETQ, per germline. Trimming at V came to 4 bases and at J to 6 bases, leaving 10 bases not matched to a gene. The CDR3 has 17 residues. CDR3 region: CASSPRTSGGGVNEQFF. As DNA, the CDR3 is TGCGCCAGCAGCCCGAGGACTAGCGGGGGTGGTGTCAATGAGCAGTTCTTC.

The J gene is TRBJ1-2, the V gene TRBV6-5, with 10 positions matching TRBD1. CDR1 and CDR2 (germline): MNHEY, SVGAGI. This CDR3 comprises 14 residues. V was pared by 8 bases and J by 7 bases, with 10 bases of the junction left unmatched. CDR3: CASSSGQGNFGYTF. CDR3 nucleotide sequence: TGTGCCAGCTCTTCGGGACAGGGGAATTTTGGCTACACCTTC.

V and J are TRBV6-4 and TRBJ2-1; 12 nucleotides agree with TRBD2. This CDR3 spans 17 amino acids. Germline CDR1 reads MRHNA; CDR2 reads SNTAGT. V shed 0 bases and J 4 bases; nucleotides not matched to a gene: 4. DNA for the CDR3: TGTGCCAGCAGTGACTCCCCGACTAGCGGGGGTTACAATGAGCAGTTCTTC. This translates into CASSDSPTSGGYNEQFF.

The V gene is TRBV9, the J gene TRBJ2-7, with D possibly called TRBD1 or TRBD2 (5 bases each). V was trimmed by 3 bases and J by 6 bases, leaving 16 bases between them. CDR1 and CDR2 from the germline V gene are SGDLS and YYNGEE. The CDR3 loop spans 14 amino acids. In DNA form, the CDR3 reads TGTGCCAGCAGCGCCGGGACCCTGGGGCTCGAGCAGTACTTC. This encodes CASSAGTLGLEQYF.

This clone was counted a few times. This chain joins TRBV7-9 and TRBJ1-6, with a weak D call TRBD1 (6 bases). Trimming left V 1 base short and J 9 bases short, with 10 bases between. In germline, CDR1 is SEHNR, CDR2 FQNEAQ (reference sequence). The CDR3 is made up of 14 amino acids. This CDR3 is CASSLGGPGSPLHF. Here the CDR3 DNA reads TGTGCCAGCAGCTTAGGGGGGCCCGGTTCACCCCTCCACTTT.